This T cell receptor beta chain emerged from a study of vaccination and CD4 T cells after COVID-19. Sequencing of the DNA from cultured CD4+ T cells was carried out with the Oncomine TCR Beta short-read assay. TCRdb recomputed calls from the PCR reads with MiXCR, one row per CDR3 protein. The data contain roughly 15,000 distinct CDR3 sequences, about 65% of them singletons. Treatment: roughly 10-day PBMC culture with coronavirus spike peptide pools or control peptides (ViraFEST assay). ViraFEST relied on peptide pools to expand antigen-specific T cells; the TCRs were sequenced afterward. The CDR3 extends over 14 amino acids. Trimming pared 8 bases from V and 10 bases from J, leaving 18 bases between. CDR1 is MNHEY, CDR2 SMNVEV, per germline (reference sequence). Concerning this clonotype itself: The antigen is undetermined.

The gene calls are TRBV27 and TRBJ1-6; D is perhaps TRBD1 (5 bases). Sequencing input: CD4+ T cells from blood, cultured in vitro. This clonotype originated in a human donor who had recovered from COVID-19. The DNA of the CDR3 is TGTGCCAGCTCATCCGGGACGGGACGCTCACCCCTCCACTTT. Protein sequence: CASSSGTGRSPLHF.